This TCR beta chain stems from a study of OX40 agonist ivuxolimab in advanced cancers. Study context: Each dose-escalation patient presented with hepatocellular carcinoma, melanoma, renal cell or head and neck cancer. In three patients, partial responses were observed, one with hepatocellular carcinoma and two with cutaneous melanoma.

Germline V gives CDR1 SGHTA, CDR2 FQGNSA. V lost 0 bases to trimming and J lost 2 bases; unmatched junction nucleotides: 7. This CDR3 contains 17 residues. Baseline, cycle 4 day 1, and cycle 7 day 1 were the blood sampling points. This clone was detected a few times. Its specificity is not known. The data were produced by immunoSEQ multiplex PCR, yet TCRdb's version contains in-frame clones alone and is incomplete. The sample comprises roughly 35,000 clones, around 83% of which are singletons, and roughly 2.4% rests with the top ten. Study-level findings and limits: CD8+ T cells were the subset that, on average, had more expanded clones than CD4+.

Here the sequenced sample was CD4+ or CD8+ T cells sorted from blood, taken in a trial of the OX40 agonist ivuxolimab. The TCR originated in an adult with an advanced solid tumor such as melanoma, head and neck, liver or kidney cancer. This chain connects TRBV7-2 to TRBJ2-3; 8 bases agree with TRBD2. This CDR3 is CASSLASGASPTDTQYF. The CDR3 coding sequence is TGTGCCAGCAGCTTAGCTAGCGGGGCATCTCCCACAGATACGCAGTATTTT.